This TCR beta chain was found in a study of T cell repertoires in cytomegalovirus infection. In the study overall: Indications came from public TCR beta signatures; they pointed to CMV infection and to a matching HLA type.

A single record per CDR3 protein comes from TCRdb applying MiXCR to the reads. This sample carries 310,000 or so distinct CDR3 sequences, about 26% of them seen once, and the ten largest clones take 14%. In this sample, this clonotype turned up a few times. Antigen specificity is unknown. V was cut by 7 bases and J by 3 bases, with 12 bases left in between. The CDR3 is made up of 14 amino acids. Points from the study as a whole: Clonotypes of TCR beta that were HLA-C-restricted and CMV-specific dominated the ex vivo response. Summed public TCR beta family frequency identified CMV carriers bearing the relevant HLA.

The sample was PBMCs. The chain employs TRBV12-3 or TRBV12-4 and TRBJ2-2, with D unresolved. This clonotype was obtained from a human donor in good health (CMV status not recorded). Some clones in this sample may be carry-over from other donors' samples. The CDR3 nucleotides are TGTGCCAGCAAACCGGACGGGTACACCGGGGAGCTGTTTTTT. Protein sequence: CASKPDGYTGELFF.